The 10 T cell receptor beta chains listed next were all sequenced from one sample in a study of graft-versus-host responses after intestinal transplantation. Here immunoSEQ multiplex PCR was the method, and the copy in TCRdb shows in-frame clones only, minus some. The sample contains 13,000 to 15,000 clones, more than 30% of which appear only once. Irradiated, violet-dye-labeled stimulator cells, about 200,000 in number, were plated with about 200,000 CFSE-labeled responder cells. The input for sequencing was alloreactive CD8+ T cells from a mixed lymphocyte reaction culture, taken before intestinal transplant. Subset specified: CFSE-low proliferating T cells sorted from roughly 6-day pre-transplant mixed lymphocyte reaction (GvH or HvG direction). The receptor source for this set is a human patient who received an intestinal transplant.

This clone showed up just a few times. The chain employs TRBV4-1 and TRBJ1-1; D unclear. The CDR3 runs 15 residues. Germline loops: CDR1 MGHRA, CDR2 YSYEKL. V lost 0 bases and J 5 bases, leaving 13 bases between the germline ends. This CDR3 is CASSQEGVGVTEAFF. For the CDR3, the DNA is TGCGCCAGCAGCCAAGAAGGAGTAGGAGTAACTGAAGCTTTCTTT.

The V gene is TRBV19, the J gene TRBJ2-1, with 7 bases that match TRBD2. Germline-derived CDR1 and CDR2 are LNHDA and SQIVND (reference sequence). The J segment lost 2 bases and the V segment lost 5 bases, leaving 9 bases of the junction unmatched. This CDR3 comprises 16 residues. As DNA, the CDR3 is TGTGCCAGTAGTCGCAAAAGTAGCGGGCCCTACAATGAGCAGTTCTTC. Amino acid sequence: CASSRKSSGPYNEQFF.

In its sample, this clone was seen once. The chain combines TRBV7-2 with TRBJ1-2; D remains unclear. This CDR3 contains 15 residues. Germline CDR1 is SGHTA and CDR2 is FQGNSA. V was cut by 5 bases and J by 6 bases, with 19 bases left in between. The CDR3 nucleotides read TGTGCCAGCAGCCAAGGACCTGCCTCCGGGAATGGCTACACCTTC. Encoded protein: CASSQGPASGNGYTF. The complete variable domain, with remaining parts taken from reference TRBV7-2 and TRBJ1-2, reads GAGVSQSPSNKVTEKGKDVELRCDPISGHTALYWYRQSLGQGLEFLIYFQGNSAPDKSGLPSDRFSAERTGGSVSTLTIQRTQQEDSAVYLCASSQGPASGNGYTFGSGTRLTVV.

The chain joins TRBV30 to TRBJ1-2; 12 positions match TRBD1. CDR3 length: 15 residues. V trimming: 3 bases; J trimming: 8 bases; junction bases outside the gene matches: 10. Per the germline V gene, CDR1 is GTSNPN and CDR2 is SVGIG (reference sequence). The CDR3 protein is CAWSLYRDRGLGYTF. CDR3 bases: TGTGCCTGGAGCCTATACCGGGACAGGGGGCTCGGCTACACCTTC.

The V call is TRBV9, the J call TRBJ1-1; 8 bases agree with TRBD1. Per the germline V gene, CDR1 is SGDLS and CDR2 is YYNGEE. This CDR3 contains 14 residues. V lost 3 bases, J lost 0 bases, and 1 base stayed unmatched. CDR3 nucleotide sequence: TGTGCCAGCAGCGGGACAGGGTTGAACACTGAAGCTTTCTTT. Translating gives CASSGTGLNTEAFF.

The V and J genes are TRBV4-3 and TRBJ2-1, with 11 bases fitting TRBD1. The CDR3 totals 17 residues. V dropped 1 base and J dropped 5; count of bases not matched to a gene: 7. Per germline, CDR1 LGHNA and CDR2 YSLEER. CDR3 DNA: TGCGCCAGCAGCCAAGTTGGGACAGGGGGTGCTGACAATGAGCAGTTCTTC. Amino acid sequence: CASSQVGTGGADNEQFF.

This chain joins TRBV19 and TRBJ2-1, with D unclear. V lost 4 bases and J lost 3, with 7 bases in between. Germline loops: CDR1 LNHDA, CDR2 SQIVND (reference sequence). The CDR3 is made up of 13 amino acids. The CDR3, as DNA: TGTGCCAGTAGTACAGGCCTCTACAATGAGCAGTTCTTC. Amino acids: CASSTGLYNEQFF.

This clone was counted a few times. The chain uses TRBV6-1 and TRBJ2-7, with D possibly TRBD2 on 5 matching bases. V lost 1 base to trimming and J lost 2 bases, with 15 bases between them. This CDR3 contains 16 residues. Germline lookup yields CDR1 MNHNS and CDR2 SASEGT. The CDR3 protein is CASSEGPSLPTYEQYF. In DNA form, the CDR3 reads TGTGCCAGCAGTGAAGGTCCTAGCCTTCCCACCTACGAGCAGTACTTC.

The CDR3 sequence is CASSISPPEPVNEQYF. CDR3 DNA: TGTGCCAGTAGTATATCCCCCCCCGAGCCCGTCAACGAGCAGTACTTC. The V and J genes are TRBV19 and TRBJ2-7; D gene ambiguous. Trimming took off 2 bases at V and 5 bases at J, with 19 bases between the two ends. The CDR3 covers 16 residues. The germline V gene has CDR1 LNHDA and CDR2 SQIVND (reference sequence).

This clone is medium-sized by share. J is TRBJ1-1 and V is TRBV4-3; 8 positions match TRBD1. There are 15 residues in the CDR3. Germline V CDR1 and CDR2: LGHNA, YSLEER. The V gene end was trimmed by 4 bases and the J gene end by 3 bases; junction bases not matched to a gene: 7. The CDR3 bases are TGCGCCAGCAGCCGAGGGGAGACAGGGGACACTGAAGCTTTCTTT. Encoded protein: CASSRGETGDTEAFF.